The 27 T cell receptor beta chains presented below share a single source sample, sequenced in a study of vaccination effects on CD4 cells after COVID-19. These receptors' antigens are unknown. TCRdb's table, derived via immunoSEQ multiplex PCR, lists solely in-frame clones and lacks some. The sample records about 12,000 clones, approximately 75% being singletons. In the ViraFEST assay, antigen-specific CD4+ clonotypes were identified by expansion after peptide-pool stimulation. Subsequent to a culture period of 10 days, CD4+ T cells were isolated. BNT162b2 vaccine or mRNA-1273 vaccine was given to participants in two doses. The material sequenced was CD4+ T cells from PBMCs cultured with SARS-CoV-2 spike peptides, taken after COVID-19 vaccination. The receptors were gathered from a human donor who received a COVID-19 vaccine.

The chain is built from TRBV3-1 (or the pseudogene TRBV3-2) and TRBJ2-5; 16 positions agree with TRBD2. The V gene's germline CDR1 is LGHDT and CDR2 YNNKEL (reference sequence). Trimming at V came to 1 base and at J to 3 bases, leaving 5 bases not matched to a gene. This CDR3 contains 18 residues. The CDR3 nucleotides are TGTGCCAGCAGCCAAGCGGGACTAGCGGGGGGGCCAGAAGAGACCCAGTACTTC. This gives the protein CASSQAGLAGGPEETQYF.

This chain links TRBV6-5 with TRBJ2-1, with a possible D match to TRBD2 (6 bases). Trimming stripped 2 bases from V and 0 bases from J, with 11 bases between. The CDR3 sequence is 16 residues long. CDR1 and CDR2 from the germline V gene are MNHEY and SVGAGI. For the CDR3, the DNA is TGTGCCAGCAGTTACACCGGGACTTTCTCCTACAATGAGCAGTTCTTC. Protein sequence: CASSYTGTFSYNEQFF.

The genes are TRBV6-6 and TRBJ1-6, with 8 positions matching TRBD1. CDR3 size: 15 residues. Germline loops: CDR1 MNHNY, CDR2 SVGAGI (reference sequence). Trimming cost V 6 bases and J 7 bases; bases outside gene matches: 8. CDR3 sequence reads: CASRSRQGANSPLHF. The CDR3, as DNA: TGTGCCAGCAGGTCTAGGCAGGGGGCGAATTCACCCCTCCACTTT.

The V call is TRBV6-4, the J call TRBJ1-1; D is uncertain. CDR1 and CDR2 (germline): MRHNA, SNTAGT. Trimming took off 1 base at V and 2 bases at J, with 17 bases between the two ends. This CDR3 comprises 17 residues. CDR3 nucleotides: TGTGCCAGCAGTGACTGCGTTATTCAGCGAACCAACACTGAAGCTTTCTTT. As protein: CASSDCVIQRTNTEAFF.

The gene calls are TRBV5-1 and TRBJ1-2; TRBD1 is a possible D gene (5 bases). CDR3 length equals 14 residues. CDR1 is SGHRS, CDR2 YFSETQ, per germline. Trimming cost V 0 bases and J 10 bases, with 16 bases left between them. CDR3 in amino acids: CASSLESAGWDYTF. In nucleotides, the CDR3 is TGCGCCAGCAGCTTGGAATCCGCAGGGTGGGACTACACCTTC.

The chain employs TRBV9 and TRBJ2-1; 10 bases are shared with TRBD2. The CDR3 has 16 residues. The ends lost 0 bases at V and 1 base at J; junction bases unmatched: 1. Germline V lookup: CDR1 SGDLS, CDR2 YYNGEE. The CDR3 loop is CASSVVAGGSYNEQFF. CDR3 in DNA: TGTGCCAGCAGCGTAGTAGCGGGAGGATCCTACAATGAGCAGTTCTTC.

This clone was counted only a few times. V and J are TRBV5-1 and TRBJ2-3, with D possibly being TRBD2 (5 bases). The length of the CDR3 is 15 residues. Germline CDR1 and CDR2: SGHRS and YFSETQ. Trimming left V 3 bases short and J 0 bases short, with 11 bases between. CDR3 DNA sequence: TGCGCCAGCAGCTCAACTCGGACTAGCACAGATACGCAGTATTTT. This translates into CASSSTRTSTDTQYF. Full variable domain (remainder filled in from reference TRBV5-1 and TRBJ2-3): KAGVTQTPRYLIKTRGQQVTLSCSPISGHRSVSWYQQTPGQGLQFLFEYFSETQRNKGNFPGRFSGRQFSNSRSEMNVSTLELGDSALYLCASSSTRTSTDTQYFGPGTRLTVL.

There are a few counts of this clone. CDR3 in amino acids: CASSYKAGGYTF. CDR3 sequence (DNA): TGTGCCAGCAGTTATAAGGCAGGTGGCTACACCTTC. J is TRBJ1-2 and V is TRBV28, with no clear D. The CDR3 is made up of 12 amino acids. V lost 4 bases to trimming and J lost 7 bases, with 10 bases between them. CDR1 and CDR2 from the germline V gene are MDHEN and SYDVKM.

J is TRBJ1-1 and V is TRBV18, with a tentative D call TRBD1 (6 bases). The CDR3 consists of 14 residues. Germline lookup yields CDR1 KGHSH and CDR2 LQKENI. V lost 6 bases to trimming and J lost 4 bases, with 15 bases between them. The CDR3 DNA reads TGTGCCAGCTCCCCTAGGACAGATCGCACTGAAGCTTTCTTT. This codes for CASSPRTDRTEAFF.

This chain connects TRBV24-1 to TRBJ2-5; D may match TRBD1 or TRBD2 (7 bases each). From germline, CDR1 is KGHDR and CDR2 SFDVKD. This CDR3 has 13 residues. V was clipped by 6 bases and J by 3 bases, with 10 bases between them. The CDR3 DNA follows: TGTGCCACCAGTCAGGGGGGGAAAGAGACCCAGTACTTC. This sequence encodes CATSQGGKETQYF.

The chain joins TRBV10-3 to TRBJ2-5; 7 bases are a match to TRBD1. CDR3 length equals 15 residues. Germline V lookup: CDR1 ENHRY, CDR2 SYGVKD. J was trimmed by 5 bases and V by 4 bases; bases with no gene match: 10. CDR3 nucleotide sequence: TGTGCCATCAGTGCCGGAAGGGGGCAGGAGGAGACCCAGTACTTC. This encodes CAISAGRGQEETQYF.

This chain connects TRBV29-1 to TRBJ1-2; TRBD1 is a possible D gene (5 bases). The germline gives CDR1 SQVTM, CDR2 ANQGSEA. V dropped 5 bases and J dropped 3 bases, with 10 bases sitting between them. This CDR3 has 12 residues. The CDR3 spells CSVSPGDYGYTF. CDR3 sequence (DNA): TGCAGCGTTAGCCCGGGGGACTATGGCTACACCTTC.

The rearrangement joins TRBV5-1 to TRBJ2-1; D uncertain. Trimming left V 0 bases short and J 3 bases short, with 10 bases between. From germline, CDR1 is SGHRS and CDR2 YFSETQ. This CDR3 has 15 residues. CDR3 coding DNA: TGCGCCAGCAGCTTGGAGGGCAGCTACTACAATGAGCAGTTCTTC. Amino acids: CASSLEGSYYNEQFF.

The V gene is TRBV5-8, the J gene TRBJ2-2; 9 positions match TRBD2. Germline CDR1 and CDR2: SGHTS and YDEGEE. The CDR3 loop spans 17 amino acids. The J segment lost 6 bases and the V segment lost 4 bases, leaving 13 bases of the junction unmatched. The CDR3 sequence is CASSAGPTAGGSGELFF. Here the CDR3 DNA reads TGTGCCAGCAGCGCAGGGCCTACAGCGGGAGGTTCCGGGGAGCTGTTTTTT.

The chain links TRBV28 to TRBJ2-7, with unresolved D. The ends were cut back, 5 bases at V and 5 bases at J, with 7 bases in the middle. The CDR3 runs to 11 residues. Germline V gene lookup returns CDR1 MDHEN and CDR2 SYDVKM. In DNA, the CDR3 is TGTGCCAGCAGTCCTCTGCACGAGCAGTACTTC. Encoded protein: CASSPLHEQYF.

This chain uses TRBV30 with TRBJ1-6; D is ambiguous. CDR1 is GTSNPN and CDR2 is SVGIG in the germline V gene (reference sequence). The CDR3 extends over 16 amino acids. The V gene lost 6 bases and the J gene lost 0 bases, with 15 bases spanning the gap. CDR3 sequence (DNA): TGTGCCTGTATGGAGTCCCTGAGCTCCTATAATTCACCCCTCCACTTT. Translating gives CACMESLSSYNSPLHF.

The chain recombines TRBV18 with TRBJ2-1; D is unresolved. This CDR3 is built from 15 residues. Trimming stripped 11 bases from V and 8 bases from J, with 25 bases between. In germline, CDR1 is KGHSH, CDR2 LQKENI. CDR3 sequence reads: CAGSQPYSNPDEQFF. In DNA, the CDR3 is TGTGCCGGGTCCCAACCTTATAGCAACCCCGATGAGCAGTTCTTC. The full variable domain, its missing parts supplied by reference TRBV18 and TRBJ2-1, is NAGVMQNPRHLVRRRGQEARLRCSPMKGHSHVYWYRQLPEEGLKFMVYLQKENIIDESGMPKERFSAEFPKEGPSILRIQQVVRGDSAAYFCAGSQPYSNPDEQFFGPGTRLTVL.

V and J are TRBV6-5 and TRBJ2-1; 8 nucleotides align to TRBD1. This CDR3 region has 15 residues. Germline CDR1 is MNHEY and CDR2 is SVGAGI. The junction had 7 bases not matched to a gene; V was cut back by 5 bases and J by 4 bases. The DNA for the CDR3 is TGTGCCAGCAGTCCCGACAGGGGAGGTTACAATGAGCAGTTCTTC. Translated: CASSPDRGGYNEQFF.

The V and J genes are TRBV6-5 and TRBJ2-2; perhaps TRBD1 as D (5 bases). Germline V gene lookup returns CDR1 MNHEY and CDR2 SVGAGI. Trimming shortened V by 6 bases and J by 4 bases, and 9 bases separated the two germline ends. CDR3 length equals 13 residues. The CDR3 DNA reads as TGTGCCAGCAGGGGGCCGGGCACCGGGGAGCTGTTTTTT. Translated, it gives CASRGPGTGELFF.

The genes are TRBV19 and TRBJ2-3, with D unresolved. V gave up 4 bases and J gave up 2 bases, with 13 bases separating them. This CDR3 has 15 residues. Germline V gene data show CDR1 as LNHDA and CDR2 as SQIVND (reference sequence). CDR3 sequence: CASSSPGIYTDTQYF. CDR3 DNA: TGTGCCAGTAGTAGTCCAGGTATTTACACAGATACGCAGTATTTT.

The chain employs TRBV12-3 or TRBV12-4 and TRBJ2-7; 7 bases are a match to TRBD1. The CDR3 runs to 13 residues. Trimming cost V 7 bases and J 5 bases; bases outside gene matches: 8. The CDR3 protein is CASIMTGTHEQYF. The CDR3 bases are TGTGCCAGCATCATGACAGGGACCCACGAGCAGTACTTC.

The J gene is TRBJ1-4, the V gene TRBV30, with D possibly being TRBD1 (5 bases). In germline, CDR1 is GTSNPN, CDR2 SVGIG (reference sequence). Trimming left V 6 bases short and J 4 bases short, with 15 bases between. CDR3 length: 14 residues. The CDR3 protein is CACLSGTSNEKLFF. The DNA for the CDR3 is TGTGCCTGCCTATCCGGGACCAGTAATGAAAAACTGTTTTTT.

The V call is TRBV20-1, the J call TRBJ2-1; 15 bases are a match to TRBD2. The CDR3 sequence is 16 residues long. V was clipped by 3 bases and J by 4 bases; unmatched bases: 4. In germline, CDR1 is DFQATT, CDR2 SNEGSKA (reference sequence). The CDR3 protein is CSASYGTSGRYNEQFF. The CDR3, as DNA: TGCAGTGCTAGTTACGGGACTAGCGGGAGGTACAATGAGCAGTTCTTC.

The V call is TRBV7-9, the J call TRBJ2-7; TRBD2 agrees at 8 bases. V shed 6 bases, J shed 5 bases, and the junction held 6 bases outside the gene matches. This CDR3 comprises 13 residues. Germline lookup yields CDR1 SEHNR and CDR2 FQNEAQ (reference sequence). CDR3 region: CASRTGTRNEQYF. DNA for the CDR3: TGTGCCAGCAGAACCGGGACTAGGAACGAGCAGTACTTC.

The chain is built from TRBV2 and TRBJ1-1; no clear D. Trimming shortened V by 5 bases and J by 2 bases, and 9 bases separated the two germline ends. CDR3 length: 13 residues. Germline lookup yields CDR1 SNHLY and CDR2 FYNNEI. The CDR3 is CASSRVPNTEAFF. The CDR3 DNA reads TGTGCCAGCAGTCGGGTCCCCAACACTGAAGCTTTCTTT.

The CDR3 DNA sequence: TGTGCCAGCAGCTTAGAGCGGACTGGGTTCCCGGGCTACACCTTC. This gives the protein CASSLERTGFPGYTF. The V call is TRBV7-9, the J call TRBJ1-2; unclear D gene. This CDR3 is 15 amino acids long. Germline loops: CDR1 SEHNR, CDR2 FQNEAQ (reference sequence). V was pared by 1 base and J by 8 bases, with 17 bases between.

This clone occurred a few times. The genes are TRBV5-4 and TRBJ2-1, with TRBD2 matching 7 bases. From germline, CDR1 is SGHNT and CDR2 YYREEE (reference sequence). The CDR3 is 16 residues long. The V segment lost 4 bases and the J segment 6 bases; nucleotides outside the gene matches: 13. CDR3 region: CASSRGAGLGPNEQFF. CDR3 coding DNA: TGTGCCAGCAGCCGCGGGGCTGGACTAGGTCCCAATGAGCAGTTCTTC.